The entry below gives a single T cell receptor (beta chain) sequence along with its context. What it binds is unknown. The sample comes from a study of CD8+CD57+ T cells in acquired aplastic anemia. General observations from the study: Patients shared 25 to 35 CD8+ CDR3 sequences with controls. Researchers reported that CD8+ Simpson's diversity was not significantly different in patients versus controls.

CD8+CD57+ cell expansion had been shown by flow cytometry in patients chosen for sequencing. This CDR3 is built from 14 residues. Looked up from germline, CDR1 is SGHVS and CDR2 is FQNEAQ. The V and J ends lost 5 bases and 11 bases respectively, with 16 bases between them. Genomic DNA served as template for TCR beta VDJ and CDR3 profiling. TCRdb analysed the reads with MiXCR anew, one entry per CDR3 protein. The table records approximately 250,000 distinct CDR3 sequences, approximately 86% of them present only once. V is TRBV7-8 and J is TRBJ1-6; possible D gene TRBD1, 6 bases. This receptor was taken from a human donor with aplastic anemia. Sequences were obtained from sorted CD4+, CD8+, or CD8+CD57+ T cells (not recorded which) from PBMCs. CDR3 nucleotides: TGTGCCAGCAGCATGGGGGGGGCACGGGCACCCCTCCACTTT. Its translation is CASSMGGARAPLHF.